These T cell receptor beta chains were read from a single sample in a study of T cell responses to AZD1222 COVID-19 vaccine. The protocol was immunoSEQ multiplex PCR, while the TCRdb copy is restricted to in-frame clones and leaves out a portion. This sample has around 180,000 clones, with roughly 90% found just once. The sample here was peripheral blood, taken on day 0 of AZD1222 vaccination. The source is an adult in good health. The CDR3 runs from the conserved cysteine through the conserved F or W. Fields, in order: D gene, J gene, clone size, V gene, CDR3 protein, CDR3 DNA. D genes are given only for firm matches. Size is stated for part of the rows, as once, few or many counts, or as a class when the clone is expanded.

>TRBD1|TRBJ2-1|few|TRBV19
CASRGDRGFNEQFF
TGTGCCAGTAGAGGGGACAGGGGGTTCAATGAGCAGTTCTTC
>TRBD2|TRBJ2-3|.|TRBV7-2
CASSLATSGGSTDTQYF
TGTGCCAGCAGCTTGGCGACTAGCGGGGGAAGCACAGATACGCAGTATTTT
>.|TRBJ1-1|.|TRBV2
CASSADRNTEAFF
TGTGCCAGCAGCGCCGACAGGAACACTGAAGCTTTCTTT
>TRBD2|TRBJ2-1|.|TRBV30
CAWSVPGLAGSEQFF
TGTGCCTGGAGTGTTCCGGGACTAGCGGGGAGTGAGCAGTTCTTC
>TRBD1|TRBJ1-6|.|TRBV9
CASSVEDRGNSPLHF
TGTGCCAGCAGCGTTGAAGACAGGGGGAATTCACCCCTCCACTTT
>TRBD1|TRBJ1-1|.|TRBV28
CASILSGGLNTEAFF
TGTGCCAGCATTCTGTCAGGGGGCCTGAACACTGAAGCTTTCTTT
>.|TRBJ2-2|.|TRBV5-1
CASRRSTSNTGELFF
TGCGCCAGCAGAAGGTCCACGTCTAACACCGGGGAGCTGTTTTTT
>TRBD2|TRBJ2-1|.|TRBV6-6
CASSRLASNEQFF
TGTGCCAGCAGTCGACTAGCGAGTAATGAGCAGTTCTTC
>TRBD1|TRBJ1-4|.|TRBV19
CASSRTDRGREKLFF
TGTGCCAGTAGCAGGACGGACAGGGGGCGTGAAAAACTGTTTTTT
>TRBD1|TRBJ1-1|once|TRBV10-1
CASSGGTGGDTEAFF
TGCGCCAGCAGTGGGGGGACAGGAGGGGACACTGAAGCTTTCTTT
>.|TRBJ2-1|.|TRBV7-3
CASSLNPPSTYNEQFF
TGTGCCAGCAGCTTAAATCCACCCTCGACTTACAATGAGCAGTTCTTC
>TRBD2|TRBJ2-2|.|TRBV5-6
CASSPLATGELFF
TGTGCCAGCAGTCCACTAGCGACCGGGGAGCTGTTTTTT
>.|TRBJ2-1|.|TRBV5-1
CASSPFSYNEQFF
TGCGCCAGCAGCCCCTTCTCCTACAATGAGCAGTTCTTC
>TRBD2|TRBJ2-5|.|TRBV6-1
CASSEAPGLAGGETQYF
TGTGCCAGCAGTGAAGCCCCCGGACTAGCGGGAGGTGAGACCCAGTACTTC
>TRBD1|TRBJ1-1|few|TRBV18
CASSAQGAGMNTEAFF
TGTGCCAGCTCAGCTCAGGGGGCGGGAATGAACACTGAAGCTTTCTTT
>.|TRBJ2-1|.|TRBV5-4
CASSSLLAGESYNEQFF
TGTGCCAGCAGCTCCCTACTTGCAGGGGAAAGCTACAATGAGCAGTTCTTC
>.|TRBJ1-1|.|TRBV29-1
CSVVKVVNTEAFF
TGCAGCGTTGTAAAGGTTGTGAACACTGAAGCTTTCTTT
>TRBD1|TRBJ1-6|few|TRBV3-1/TRBV3-2
CASSQGTGAGAPLHF
TGTGCCAGCAGCCAAGGGACAGGGGCAGGGGCACCCCTCCACTTT
>TRBD1|TRBJ1-2|.|TRBV2
CASSTGANYGYTF
TGTGCCAGCTCGACAGGGGCTAACTATGGCTACACCTTC
>TRBD1|TRBJ2-5|.|TRBV7-9
CASSLGDRGRQETQYF
TGTGCCAGCAGCTTAGGGGACAGGGGGCGGCAAGAGACCCAGTACTTC
>TRBD1|TRBJ1-1|.|TRBV5-1
CASSSGQAYTEAFF
TGCGCCAGCAGCTCCGGACAGGCTTACACTGAAGCTTTCTTT
>TRBD1|TRBJ1-2|once|TRBV7-9
CASSRGTGGGYTF
TGTGCCAGCAGCCGGGGGACAGGGGGTGGCTACACCTTC
>.|TRBJ2-4|.|TRBV19
CASRAGRATRGKNIQYF
TGTGCCAGTAGAGCAGGCAGGGCCACACGAGGCAAAAACATTCAGTACTTC
>.|TRBJ1-2|.|TRBV3-1/TRBV3-2
CASSQWSASSGGYTF
TGTGCCAGCAGCCAATGGTCCGCATCGTCGGGTGGCTACACCTTC
>TRBD2|TRBJ2-1|.|TRBV9
CASSVTAGAYNEQFF
TGTGCCAGCAGCGTAACAGCGGGGGCATACAATGAGCAGTTCTTC
>TRBD1|TRBJ1-2|.|TRBV4-1
CASSQGVRQGERGYTF
TGCGCCAGCAGCCAGGGGGTCCGACAGGGGGAGCGTGGCTACACCTTC
>.|TRBJ2-7|.|TRBV9
CASSRGNYEQYF
TGTGCCAGCAGTAGAGGGAACTACGAGCAGTACTTC
>TRBD1|TRBJ1-1|.|TRBV3-1/TRBV3-2
CASSHPDRAATEAFF
TGTGCCAGCAGCCACCCTGACAGGGCGGCGACTGAAGCTTTCTTT
>.|TRBJ2-3|.|TRBV5-1
CASSPGQSTDTQYF
TGCGCCAGCAGCCCCGGACAGAGCACAGATACGCAGTATTTT